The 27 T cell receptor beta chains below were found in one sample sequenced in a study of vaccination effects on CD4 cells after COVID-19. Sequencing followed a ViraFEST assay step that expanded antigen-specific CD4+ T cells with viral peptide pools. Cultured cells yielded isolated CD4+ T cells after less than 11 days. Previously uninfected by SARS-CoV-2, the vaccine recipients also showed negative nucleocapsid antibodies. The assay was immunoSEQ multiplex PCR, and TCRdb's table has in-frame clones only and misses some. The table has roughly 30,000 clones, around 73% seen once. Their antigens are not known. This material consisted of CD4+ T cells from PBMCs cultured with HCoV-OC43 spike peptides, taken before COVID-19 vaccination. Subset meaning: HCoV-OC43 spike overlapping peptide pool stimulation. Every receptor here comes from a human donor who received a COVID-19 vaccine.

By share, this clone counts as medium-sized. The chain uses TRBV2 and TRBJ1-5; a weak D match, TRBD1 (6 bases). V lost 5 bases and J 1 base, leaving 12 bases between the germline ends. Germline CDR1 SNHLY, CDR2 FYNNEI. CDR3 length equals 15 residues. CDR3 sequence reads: CASSLLGASNQPQHF. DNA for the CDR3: TGTGCCAGCAGTCTTCTGGGGGCGAGCAATCAGCCCCAGCATTTT. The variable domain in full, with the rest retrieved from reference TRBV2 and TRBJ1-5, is EPEVTQTPSHQVTQMGQEVILRCVPISNHLYFYWYRQILGQKVEFLVSFYNNEISEKSEIFDDQFSVERPDGSNFTLKIRSTKLEDSAMYFCASSLLGASNQPQHFGDGTRLSIL.

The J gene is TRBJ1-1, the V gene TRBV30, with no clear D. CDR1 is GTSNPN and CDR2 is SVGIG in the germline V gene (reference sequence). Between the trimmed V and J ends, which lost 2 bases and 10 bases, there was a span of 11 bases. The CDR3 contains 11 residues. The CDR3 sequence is CAWSRGTRAFF. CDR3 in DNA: TGTGCCTGGAGTCGCGGCACGAGAGCTTTCTTT.

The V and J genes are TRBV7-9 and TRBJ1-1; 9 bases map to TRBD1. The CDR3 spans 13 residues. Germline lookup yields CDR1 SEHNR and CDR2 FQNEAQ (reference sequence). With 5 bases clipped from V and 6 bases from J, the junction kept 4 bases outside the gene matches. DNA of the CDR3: TGTGCCAGCAGCCAACAGGGGGCTGCTGAAGCTTTCTTT. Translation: CASSQQGAAEAFF. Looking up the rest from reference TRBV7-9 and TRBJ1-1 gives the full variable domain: DTGVSQNPRHKITKRGQNVTFRCDPISEHNRLYWYRQTLGQGPEFLTYFQNEAQLEKSRLLSDRFSAERPKGSFSTLEIQRTEQGDSAMYLCASSQQGAAEAFFGQGTRLTVV.

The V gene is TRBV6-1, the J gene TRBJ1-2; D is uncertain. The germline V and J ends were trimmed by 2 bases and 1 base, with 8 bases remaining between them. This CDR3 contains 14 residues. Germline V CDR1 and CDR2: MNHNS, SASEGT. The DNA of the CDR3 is TGTGCCAGCAGTGAATGGGCAGATAACTATGGCTACACCTTC. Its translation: CASSEWADNYGYTF.

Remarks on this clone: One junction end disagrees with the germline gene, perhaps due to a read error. CDR3 in DNA: TGTGCCAGCAGTAGTAGGACGGACCAAGGGACCCAGTACTTC. Its translation is CASSSRTDQGTQYF. V gene TRBV5-4 combines with J gene TRBJ2-5; D not resolved. This CDR3 comprises 14 residues. Germline-derived CDR1 and CDR2 are SGHNT and YYREEE (reference sequence).

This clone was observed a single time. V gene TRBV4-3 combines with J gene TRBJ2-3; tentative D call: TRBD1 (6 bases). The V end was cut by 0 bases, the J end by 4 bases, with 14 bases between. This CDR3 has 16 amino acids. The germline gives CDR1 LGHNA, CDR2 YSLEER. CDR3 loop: CASSQDVRGCPDTQYF. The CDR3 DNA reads TGCGCCAGCAGCCAAGATGTCAGGGGTTGTCCAGATACGCAGTATTTT.

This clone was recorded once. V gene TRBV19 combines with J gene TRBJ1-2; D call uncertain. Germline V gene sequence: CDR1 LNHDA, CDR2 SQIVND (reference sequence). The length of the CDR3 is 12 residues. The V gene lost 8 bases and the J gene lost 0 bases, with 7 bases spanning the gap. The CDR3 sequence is CASAHTNYGYTF. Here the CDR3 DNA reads TGTGCCAGTGCCCATACTAACTATGGCTACACCTTC. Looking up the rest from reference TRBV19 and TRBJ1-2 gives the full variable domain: DGGITQSPKYLFRKEGQNVTLSCEQNLNHDAMYWYRQDPGQGLRLIYYSQIVNDFQKGDIAEGYSVSREKKESFPLTVTSAQKNPTAFYLCASAHTNYGYTFGSGTRLTVV.

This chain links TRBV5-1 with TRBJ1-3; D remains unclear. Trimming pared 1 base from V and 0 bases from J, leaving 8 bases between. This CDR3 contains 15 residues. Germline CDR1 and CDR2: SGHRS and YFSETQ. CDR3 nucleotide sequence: TGCGCCAGCAGCTTGCAAGGTAGCTCTGGAAACACCATATATTTT. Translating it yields CASSLQGSSGNTIYF.

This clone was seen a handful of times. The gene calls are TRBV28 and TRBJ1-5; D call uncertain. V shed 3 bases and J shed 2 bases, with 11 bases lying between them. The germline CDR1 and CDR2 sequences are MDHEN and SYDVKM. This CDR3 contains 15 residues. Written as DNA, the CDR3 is TGTGCCAGCAGTTTCGCGGGTAGGGGCAATCAGCCCCAGCATTTT. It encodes CASSFAGRGNQPQHF.

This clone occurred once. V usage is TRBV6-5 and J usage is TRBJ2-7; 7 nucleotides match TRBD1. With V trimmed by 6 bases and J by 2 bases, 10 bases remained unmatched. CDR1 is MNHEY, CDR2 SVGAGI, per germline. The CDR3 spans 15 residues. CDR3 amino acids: CASSRGLGQTYEQYF. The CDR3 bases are TGTGCCAGCAGCCGAGGACTGGGACAGACCTACGAGCAGTACTTC.

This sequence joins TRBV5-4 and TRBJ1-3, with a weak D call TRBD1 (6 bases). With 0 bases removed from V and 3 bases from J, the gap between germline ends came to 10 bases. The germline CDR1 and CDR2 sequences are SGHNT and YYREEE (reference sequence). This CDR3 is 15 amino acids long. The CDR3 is CASSLAGHDGNTIYF. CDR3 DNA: TGTGCCAGCAGCTTGGCGGGACACGATGGAAACACCATATATTTT.

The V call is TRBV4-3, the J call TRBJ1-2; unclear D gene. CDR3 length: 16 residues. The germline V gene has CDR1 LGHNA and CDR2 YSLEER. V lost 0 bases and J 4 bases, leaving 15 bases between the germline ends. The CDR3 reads CASSQDRGGILYGYTF. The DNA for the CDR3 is TGCGCCAGCAGCCAAGATCGGGGAGGGATTCTCTATGGCTACACCTTC.

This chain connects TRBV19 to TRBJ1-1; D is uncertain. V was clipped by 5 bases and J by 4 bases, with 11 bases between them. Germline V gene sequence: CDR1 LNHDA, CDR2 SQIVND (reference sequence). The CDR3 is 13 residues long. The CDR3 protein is CASSGGRGTEAFF. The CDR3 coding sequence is TGTGCCAGTAGTGGAGGTCGGGGCACTGAAGCTTTCTTT.

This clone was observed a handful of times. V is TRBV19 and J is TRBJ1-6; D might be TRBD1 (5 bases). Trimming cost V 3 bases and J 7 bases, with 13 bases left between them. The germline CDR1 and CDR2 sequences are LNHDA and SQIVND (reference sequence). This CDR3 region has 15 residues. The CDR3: CASSIGGSYNSPLHF. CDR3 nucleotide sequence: TGTGCCAGTAGTATTGGGGGGAGTTACAATTCACCCCTCCACTTT.

The DNA of the CDR3 is TGCGCCAGCAGCTTGGTAGGTAGCGGGGGGGGACTAACCTACGAGCAGTACTTC. As protein: CASSLVGSGGGLTYEQYF. The chain recombines TRBV5-1 with TRBJ2-7; TRBD2 agrees at 11 bases. The CDR3 covers 18 residues. The junction had 10 bases not matched to a gene; V was cut back by 0 bases and J by 2 bases. The V gene's germline CDR1 is SGHRS and CDR2 YFSETQ.

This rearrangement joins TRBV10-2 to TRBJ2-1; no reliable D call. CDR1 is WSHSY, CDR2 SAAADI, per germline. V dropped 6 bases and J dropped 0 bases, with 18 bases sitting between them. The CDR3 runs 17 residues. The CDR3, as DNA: TGCGCCAGCAGCACCCTCCGCGGAAAGAACTCCTACAATGAGCAGTTCTTC. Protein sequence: CASSTLRGKNSYNEQFF.

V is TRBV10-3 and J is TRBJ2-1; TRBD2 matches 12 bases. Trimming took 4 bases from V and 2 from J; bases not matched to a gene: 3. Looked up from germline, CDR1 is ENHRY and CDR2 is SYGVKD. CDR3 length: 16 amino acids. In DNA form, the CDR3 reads TGTGCCATCAGTGGGACTAGCGGGACGACCTACAATGAGCAGTTCTTC. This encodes CAISGTSGTTYNEQFF.

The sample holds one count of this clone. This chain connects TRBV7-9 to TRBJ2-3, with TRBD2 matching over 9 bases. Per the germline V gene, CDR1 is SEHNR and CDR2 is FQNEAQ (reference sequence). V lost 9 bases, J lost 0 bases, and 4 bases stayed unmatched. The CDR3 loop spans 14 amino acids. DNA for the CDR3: TGTGCCAGTCAGCGGGGGGTGAGCACAGATACGCAGTATTTT. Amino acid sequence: CASQRGVSTDTQYF.

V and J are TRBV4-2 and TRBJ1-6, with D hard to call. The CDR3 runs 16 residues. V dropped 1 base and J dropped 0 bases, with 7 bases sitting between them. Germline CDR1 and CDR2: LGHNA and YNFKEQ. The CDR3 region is CASSQVEGSYNSPLHF. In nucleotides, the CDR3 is TGTGCCAGCAGCCAAGTGGAGGGCTCCTATAATTCACCCCTCCACTTT.

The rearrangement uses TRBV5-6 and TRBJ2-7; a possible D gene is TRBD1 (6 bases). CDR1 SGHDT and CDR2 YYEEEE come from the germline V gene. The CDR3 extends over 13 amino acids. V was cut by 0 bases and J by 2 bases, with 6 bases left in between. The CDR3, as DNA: TGTGCCAGCAGCTTGGACAGGGCCTACGAGCAGTACTTC. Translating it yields CASSLDRAYEQYF.

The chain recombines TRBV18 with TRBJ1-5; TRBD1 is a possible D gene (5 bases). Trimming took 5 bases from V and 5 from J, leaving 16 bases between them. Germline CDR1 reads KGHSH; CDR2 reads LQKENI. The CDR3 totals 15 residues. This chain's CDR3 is CASSKGGGEYQPQHF. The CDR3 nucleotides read TGTGCCAGCTCAAAGGGTGGAGGGGAATATCAGCCCCAGCATTTT.

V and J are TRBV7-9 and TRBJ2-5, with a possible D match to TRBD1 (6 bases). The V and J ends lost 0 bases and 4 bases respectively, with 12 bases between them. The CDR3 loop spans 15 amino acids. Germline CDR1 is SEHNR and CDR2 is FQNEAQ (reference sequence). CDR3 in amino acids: CASSLATSGVETQYF. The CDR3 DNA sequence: TGTGCCAGCAGCTTAGCGACCTCAGGGGTAGAGACCCAGTACTTC.

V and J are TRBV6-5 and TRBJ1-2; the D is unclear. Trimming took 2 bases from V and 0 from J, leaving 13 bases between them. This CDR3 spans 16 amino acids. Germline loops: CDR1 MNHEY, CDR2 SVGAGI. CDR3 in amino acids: CASSYTEGKANYGYTF. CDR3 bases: TGTGCCAGCAGTTACACAGAGGGCAAGGCTAACTATGGCTACACCTTC.

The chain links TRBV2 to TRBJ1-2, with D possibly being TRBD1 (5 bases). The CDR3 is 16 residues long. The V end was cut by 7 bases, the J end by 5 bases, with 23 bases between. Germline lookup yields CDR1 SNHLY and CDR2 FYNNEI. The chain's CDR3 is CASTPDPAGIPYGYTF. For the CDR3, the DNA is TGTGCCAGCACCCCGGACCCTGCAGGGATCCCTTATGGCTACACCTTC.

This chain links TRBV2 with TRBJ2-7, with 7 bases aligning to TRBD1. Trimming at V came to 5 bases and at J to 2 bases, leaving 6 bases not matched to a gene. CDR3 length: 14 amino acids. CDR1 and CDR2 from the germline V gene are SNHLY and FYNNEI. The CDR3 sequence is CASSLEQGPYEQYF. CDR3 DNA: TGTGCCAGCAGTCTTGAACAGGGGCCCTACGAGCAGTACTTC.

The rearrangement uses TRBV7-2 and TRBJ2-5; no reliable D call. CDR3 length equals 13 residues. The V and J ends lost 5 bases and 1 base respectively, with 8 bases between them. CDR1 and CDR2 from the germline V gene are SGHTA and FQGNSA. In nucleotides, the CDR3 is TGTGCCAGCAGCCCCCGGACCCAAGAGACCCAGTACTTC. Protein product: CASSPRTQETQYF.

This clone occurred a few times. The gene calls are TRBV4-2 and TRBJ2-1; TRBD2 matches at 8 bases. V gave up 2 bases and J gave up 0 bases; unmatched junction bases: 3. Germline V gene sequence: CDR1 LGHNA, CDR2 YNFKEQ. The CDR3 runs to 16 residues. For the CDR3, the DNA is TGTGCCAGCAGCCAATACAGCGGGAGCTCCTACAATGAGCAGTTCTTC. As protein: CASSQYSGSSYNEQFF.